Following are 25 T cell receptor beta chains from one sample sequenced in a study of technical replicates of blood from several donors. Here immunoSEQ multiplex PCR was the method, and the copy in TCRdb shows in-frame clones only, minus some. This table has some 70,000 clones, 95% to 97% appearing once. Sequenced input: T cells isolated from PBMCs. Source of these receptors: a human donor in good health.

The chain links TRBV27 to TRBJ2-1, with TRBD1 matching 9 bases. Germline CDR1 reads MNHEY; CDR2 reads SMNVEV (reference sequence). The CDR3 covers 15 residues. V was pared by 7 bases and J by 8 bases, with 12 bases of the junction left unmatched. The CDR3 sequence is CASTLTGTGIYEQFF. The CDR3 DNA follows: TGTGCCAGCACGTTGACCGGGACAGGGATTTATGAGCAGTTCTTC.

This chain links TRBV27 with TRBJ2-7; the match to TRBD2 covers 8 bases. Germline V gene sequence: CDR1 MNHEY, CDR2 SMNVEV (reference sequence). The CDR3 length is 14 residues. Trimming took 5 bases from V and 5 from J; bases not matched to a gene: 8. The CDR3 DNA reads as TGTGCCAGCAGTCCTGGACTAGCCCGCAACGAGCAGTACTTC. It specifies CASSPGLARNEQYF.

The V gene is TRBV5-8, the J gene TRBJ2-7, with 7 bases aligning to TRBD1. Trimming at V came to 5 bases and at J to 3 bases, leaving 8 bases not matched to a gene. The CDR3 sequence is 14 residues long. Germline loops: CDR1 SGHTS, CDR2 YDEGEE. CDR3 residues: CASSGTAEFYEQYF. The CDR3 DNA is TGTGCCAGCAGTGGGACAGCGGAATTCTACGAGCAGTACTTC.

The CDR3 is CASIGGQATNEKLFF. DNA of the CDR3: TGTGCCAGCATCGGGGGGCAGGCAACTAATGAAAAACTGTTTTTT. The chain uses TRBV2 and TRBJ1-4, with D perhaps TRBD1 (6 bases). This CDR3 contains 15 residues. V was pared by 7 bases and J by 0 bases, with 12 bases between. Germline lookup yields CDR1 SNHLY and CDR2 FYNNEI.

The gene calls are TRBV6-1 and TRBJ1-3, with D unresolved. There are 13 residues in the CDR3. The V end was cut by 8 bases, the J end by 2 bases, with 10 bases between. Germline V gene lookup returns CDR1 MNHNS and CDR2 SASEGT. CDR3 DNA: TGTGCCAGCCCCATGAACACTGGAAACACCATATATTTT. Translation gives CASPMNTGNTIYF.

The V gene is TRBV25-1, the J gene TRBJ2-1; maybe TRBD1 (5 bases). This CDR3 is built from 14 residues. The ends were cut back, 3 bases at V and 6 bases at J, with 12 bases in the middle. Germline assignment: CDR1 MGHDK and CDR2 SYGVNS. The CDR3 loop is CASSDPGPSNEQFF. In DNA, the CDR3 is TGTGCCAGCAGTGACCCAGGGCCATCCAATGAGCAGTTCTTC. The full variable domain, rest sourced from reference TRBV25-1 and TRBJ2-1, is EADIYQTPRYLVIGTGKKITLECSQTMGHDKMYWYQQDPGMELHLIHYSYGVNSTEKGDLSSESTVSRIRTEHFPLTLESARPSHTSQYLCASSDPGPSNEQFFGPGTRLTVL.

This chain links TRBV10-3 with TRBJ2-3; tentatively, D is TRBD1 (6 bases). Germline CDR1 and CDR2: ENHRY and SYGVKD. The CDR3 has 18 residues. The germline V and J ends were trimmed by 0 bases and 2 bases, with 18 bases remaining between them. The CDR3 DNA is TGTGCCATCAGTGAGTCCGGTCCAGGACAGTTGACCACAGATACGCAGTATTTT. It translates to CAISESGPGQLTTDTQYF.

V usage is TRBV5-6 and J usage is TRBJ1-2; a possible D gene is TRBD1 (5 bases). The CDR3 consists of 15 residues. V lost 4 bases and J lost 4, with 17 bases in between. Germline lookup yields CDR1 SGHDT and CDR2 YYEEEE. The CDR3 DNA follows: TGTGCCAGCAGCCTCTGGGGGGACTCCCGCTATGGCTACACCTTC. Protein product: CASSLWGDSRYGYTF.

This chain joins TRBV9 and TRBJ2-1; a possible D gene is TRBD1 (5 bases). V lost 4 bases and J 4 bases, leaving 15 bases between the germline ends. Germline V lookup: CDR1 SGDLS, CDR2 YYNGEE. The CDR3 contains 15 residues. The CDR3: CASSLRGTEYNEQFF. The CDR3 DNA reads as TGTGCCAGCAGCCTAAGGGGTACGGAATACAATGAGCAGTTCTTC.

The chain employs TRBV11-1 and TRBJ2-1; 9 nucleotides line up with TRBD2. Germline lookup yields CDR1 SGHAT and CDR2 FQDESV (reference sequence). The CDR3 is 18 amino acids. J lost 9 bases, V lost 3 bases, and 18 bases had no gene match. CDR3 loop: CASSFEFRASGTDVEQFF. The DNA of the CDR3 is TGTGCCAGCAGCTTTGAATTCAGGGCTAGCGGGACGGACGTTGAGCAGTTCTTC.

The chain uses TRBV19 and TRBJ1-2; 8 nucleotides align to TRBD1. The J segment lost 6 bases and the V segment lost 7 bases, leaving 10 bases of the junction unmatched. Germline values: CDR1 LNHDA, CDR2 SQIVND (reference sequence). CDR3 length: 14 residues. DNA for the CDR3: TGTGCCAGTAACCTACAGGGGGTAGTGCATGGCTACACCTTC. This codes for CASNLQGVVHGYTF.

This rearrangement joins TRBV9 to TRBJ2-5; D is unclear. CDR1 SGDLS and CDR2 YYNGEE come from the germline V gene. CDR3 length: 14 residues. Trimming took 3 bases from V and 4 from J, leaving 13 bases between them. The CDR3 DNA follows: TGTGCCAGCAGCGATACCTACCCCCCAGAGACCCAGTACTTC. Translated, it gives CASSDTYPPETQYF.

The rearrangement links TRBV30 to TRBJ2-7; possible D gene TRBD2, 5 bases. Trimming cost V 0 bases and J 2 bases, with 14 bases left between them. In germline, CDR1 is GTSNPN, CDR2 SVGIG (reference sequence). The CDR3 has 15 amino acids. CDR3: CAWSVLGTQPYEQYF. The CDR3 DNA follows: TGTGCCTGGAGTGTACTAGGCACTCAACCCTACGAGCAGTACTTC.

This rearrangement joins TRBV9 to TRBJ2-7; D might be TRBD2 (6 bases). This CDR3 is 16 amino acids long. V lost 3 bases to trimming and J lost 0 bases, with 16 bases between them. Germline-derived CDR1 and CDR2 are SGDLS and YYNGEE. This chain's CDR3 is CASSAGRGGSSYEQYF. Written as DNA, the CDR3 is TGTGCCAGCAGCGCGGGACGGGGAGGCAGCTCCTACGAGCAGTACTTC. The variable domain in full, with the rest retrieved from reference TRBV9 and TRBJ2-7, is DSGVTQTPKHLITATGQRVTLRCSPRSGDLSVYWYQQSLDQGLQFLIQYYNGEERAKGNILERFSAQQFPDLHSELNLSSLELGDSALYFCASSAGRGGSSYEQYFGPGTRLTVT.

The chain couples TRBV7-6 to TRBJ2-7, with D uncertain. Germline assignment: CDR1 SGHVS and CDR2 FNYEAQ. Deletions cut 4 bases from V and 5 bases from J, with 6 bases between. CDR3 size: 11 residues. The chain's CDR3 is CASSSLDEQYF. The CDR3 DNA reads TGTGCCAGCAGCTCCCTAGACGAGCAGTACTTC.

The rearrangement uses TRBV28 and TRBJ2-7; the match to TRBD1 covers 7 bases. V dropped 6 bases and J dropped 6; count of bases not matched to a gene: 11. Germline lookup yields CDR1 MDHEN and CDR2 SYDVKM. The CDR3 is 14 residues long. The DNA for the CDR3 is TGTGCCAGCAGATTCGAGGGGGCGTGGGTCGAGCAGTACTTC. Residues: CASRFEGAWVEQYF.

The V gene is TRBV7-2, the J gene TRBJ2-3, with 11 positions matching TRBD2. The CDR3 length is 15 residues. The ends lost 6 bases at V and 4 bases at J; junction bases unmatched: 6. CDR1 and CDR2 from the germline V gene are SGHTA and FQGNSA. The CDR3 here is CASRPGLAGSDTQYF. The CDR3, as DNA: TGTGCCAGCAGACCAGGACTAGCGGGCTCAGATACGCAGTATTTT. Complete variable domain (other parts from reference TRBV7-2 and TRBJ2-3): GAGVSQSPSNKVTEKGKDVELRCDPISGHTALYWYRQSLGQGLEFLIYFQGNSAPDKSGLPSDRFSAERTGGSVSTLTIQRTQQEDSAVYLCASRPGLAGSDTQYFGPGTRLTVL.

The gene calls are TRBV15 and TRBJ1-1; D might be TRBD1 (6 bases). Germline V gene sequence: CDR1 LNHNV, CDR2 YYDKDF (reference sequence). Trimming took 5 bases from V and 0 from J, leaving 13 bases between them. CDR3 length: 15 amino acids. The CDR3, as DNA: TGTGCCACCAGCCCCTCGGACAGCGTGAACACTGAAGCTTTCTTT. It specifies CATSPSDSVNTEAFF. Full variable domain (remainder filled in from reference TRBV15 and TRBJ1-1): DAMVIQNPRYQVTQFGKPVTLSCSQTLNHNVMYWYQQKSSQAPKLLFHYYDKDFNNEADTPDNFQSRRPNTSFCFLDIRSPGLGDTAMYLCATSPSDSVNTEAFFGQGTRLTVV.

The chain has TRBV5-1 and TRBJ2-7, with D possibly matching TRBD1 (6 bases). V was clipped by 2 bases and J by 2 bases, with 14 bases between them. The CDR3 totals 15 residues. Germline V gene lookup returns CDR1 SGHRS and CDR2 YFSETQ. DNA for the CDR3: TGCGCCAGCAGCTTCGCAGGGGCAGGCGCCTACGAGCAGTACTTC. Translated, it gives CASSFAGAGAYEQYF.

The CDR3 here is CASSSSLETQYF. In nucleotides, the CDR3 is TGTGCCAGCAGTTCCAGTTTGGAGACCCAGTACTTC. The rearrangement uses TRBV28 and TRBJ2-5; no clear D. Germline assignment: CDR1 MDHEN and CDR2 SYDVKM. Trimming removed 4 bases from V and 5 bases from J, with 8 bases in between. CDR3 size: 12 residues. Complete variable domain (other parts from reference TRBV28 and TRBJ2-5): DVKVTQSSRYLVKRTGEKVFLECVQDMDHENMFWYRQDPGLGLRLIYFSYDVKMKEKGDIPEGYSVSREKKERFSLILESASTNQTSMYLCASSSSLETQYFGPGTRLLVL.

The V and J genes are TRBV5-1 and TRBJ2-7; 9 nucleotides agree with TRBD1. Per germline, CDR1 SGHRS and CDR2 YFSETQ. Trimming took 0 bases from V and 5 from J; bases not matched to a gene: 6. CDR3 length: 15 amino acids. The CDR3 DNA is TGCGCCAGCAGCTTGGATCCGGGACAGGGTGACGAGCAGTACTTC. Its translation is CASSLDPGQGDEQYF. Combining the CDR3 with reference TRBV5-1 and TRBJ2-7 gives the whole variable domain KAGVTQTPRYLIKTRGQQVTLSCSPISGHRSVSWYQQTPGQGLQFLFEYFSETQRNKGNFPGRFSGRQFSNSRSEMNVSTLELGDSALYLCASSLDPGQGDEQYFGPGTRLTVT.

The rearrangement links TRBV27 to TRBJ2-7; D perhaps matches TRBD2 (5 bases). The germline V gene has CDR1 MNHEY and CDR2 SMNVEV (reference sequence). The germline V and J ends were trimmed by 2 bases and 4 bases, with 15 bases remaining between them. The length of the CDR3 is 15 residues. The CDR3 region is CASSLTPGRDYEQYF. CDR3 bases: TGTGCCAGCAGTTTAACTCCGGGCCGGGATTACGAGCAGTACTTC.

The J gene is TRBJ1-2, the V gene TRBV2; a possible D gene is TRBD1 (5 bases). CDR3 length: 15 residues. V was pared by 2 bases and J by 3 bases, with 13 bases between. Germline values: CDR1 SNHLY, CDR2 FYNNEI. The CDR3 DNA reads as TGTGCCAGCAGTGAATGGGGGGAGGACCACTATGGCTACACCTTC. This encodes CASSEWGEDHYGYTF.

The chain has TRBV27 and TRBJ1-1, with 9 bases lining up with TRBD1. Trimming at V came to 5 bases and at J to 6 bases, leaving 10 bases not matched to a gene. This CDR3 has 15 residues. The germline V gene has CDR1 MNHEY and CDR2 SMNVEV (reference sequence). CDR3 loop: CASSLSGQGSPEAFF. In DNA form, the CDR3 reads TGTGCCAGCAGTCTCTCGGGACAGGGTAGCCCTGAAGCTTTCTTT.

V usage is TRBV28 and J usage is TRBJ2-7; 8 positions match TRBD1. Trimming removed 6 bases from V and 2 bases from J; junction bases left unmatched: 9. Looked up from germline, CDR1 is MDHEN and CDR2 is SYDVKM. The CDR3 length is 15 residues. CDR3: CASRRTGGDPYEQYF. The CDR3 region has the DNA TGTGCCAGCAGAAGAACAGGGGGAGATCCCTACGAGCAGTACTTC.